These 32 T cell receptor beta chains came from one sample sequenced in a study of human T cells and chemical hapten exposure. From the RACE reads, TCRdb called clonotypes with MiXCR, one entry per CDR3 protein. This repertoire shows more than 300,000 distinct CDR3 sequences, approximately 5.8% found once; its top ten account for under 9.5%. The time point here: pre-sensitization, week 0. Treatment: therapeutic diphenylcyclopropenone sensitization with weekly scalp DPC. The input for sequencing was whole blood, taken in connection with sensitization to the hapten diphenylcyclopropenone (DPC). These TCRs come from a woman aged 18 to 35 with alopecia areata. Some clones in this sample may be carry-over from other donors' samples.

The rearrangement uses TRBV10-3 and TRBJ2-7; 8 bases agree with TRBD1. The V and J ends lost 0 bases and 5 bases, in that order; junction bases with no gene match: 3. The germline V gene has CDR1 ENHRY and CDR2 SYGVKD. The CDR3 runs to 14 residues. The CDR3 loop reads CAISESDRDHEQYF. CDR3 in DNA: TGTGCCATCAGTGAGTCGGACAGGGACCACGAGCAGTACTTC.

This clonotype was counted at least ten times. J is TRBJ1-1 and V is TRBV6-6; possible D gene TRBD1, 5 bases. Germline lookup yields CDR1 MNHNY and CDR2 SVGAGI (reference sequence). The CDR3 totals 16 residues. Trimming left V 2 bases short and J 1 base short, with 14 bases between. CDR3: CASSYGGGGWNTEAFF. The CDR3 DNA follows: TGTGCCAGCAGTTACGGGGGAGGAGGATGGAACACTGAAGCTTTCTTT.

V is TRBV4-3 and J is TRBJ2-3; TRBD2 is a possible D gene (6 bases). CDR3 length: 16 residues. Trimming removed 0 bases from V and 0 bases from J, with 10 bases in between. From germline, CDR1 is LGHNA and CDR2 YSLEER. CDR3 amino acids: CASSQDIGGSTDTQYF. CDR3 DNA: TGCGCCAGCAGCCAAGATATTGGGGGGAGCACAGATACGCAGTATTTT.

The genes are TRBV24-1 and TRBJ2-2; D is possibly TRBD2 (6 bases). V dropped 3 bases and J dropped 5 bases, with 9 bases sitting between them. Looked up from germline, CDR1 is KGHDR and CDR2 is SFDVKD. This CDR3 contains 14 residues. The CDR3 loop is CATSDLRETGELFF. The CDR3 DNA reads as TGTGCCACCAGTGATCTCCGGGAGACCGGGGAGCTGTTTTTT.

CDR3 bases: TGTGCCATCAGCCACGGGGAGGGTCAGCCCCAGCATTTT. Its translation is CAISHGEGQPQHF. The rearrangement joins TRBV10-3 to TRBJ1-5; D remains ambiguous. The germline gives CDR1 ENHRY, CDR2 SYGVKD. Deletions cut 6 bases from V and 6 bases from J, with 12 bases between. The CDR3 contains 13 residues.

V usage is TRBV6-5 and J usage is TRBJ2-7, with D perhaps given as TRBD1 or TRBD2 (5 bases each). The germline CDR1 and CDR2 sequences are MNHEY and SVGAGI. The germline V and J ends were trimmed by 4 bases and 4 bases, with 14 bases remaining between them. CDR3 size: 14 residues. CDR3 region: CASSSRDRIYEQYF. Written as DNA, the CDR3 is TGTGCCAGCAGTTCCCGGGACCGTATTTACGAGCAGTACTTC.

The chain combines TRBV7-9 with TRBJ1-1; 9 positions match TRBD1. The trim removed 5 bases at V and 8 bases at J, leaving 9 bases unmatched. Looked up from germline, CDR1 is SEHNR and CDR2 is FQNEAQ (reference sequence). CDR3 length equals 14 residues. DNA of the CDR3: TGTGCCAGCAGCCAAAATACAGGGGGCCGGGAAGCTTTCTTT. Protein sequence: CASSQNTGGREAFF.

Ten or more counts support this clonotype. The V gene is TRBV7-9, the J gene TRBJ1-2; TRBD1 might be the D (6 bases). Trimming removed 3 bases from V and 6 bases from J, with 14 bases in between. This CDR3 has 14 residues. Germline CDR1 reads SEHNR; CDR2 reads FQNEAQ (reference sequence). The chain's CDR3 is CASSFLGGLDGYTF. The CDR3 nucleotides are TGTGCCAGCAGCTTTCTGGGGGGCCTGGATGGCTACACCTTC.

This clonotype was seen at least ten times. The chain is built from TRBV7-9 and TRBJ1-2, with unresolved D. Per the germline V gene, CDR1 is SEHNR and CDR2 is FQNEAQ (reference sequence). The CDR3 covers 11 residues. Trimming removed 5 bases from V and 4 bases from J, with 5 bases in between. CDR3 sequence reads: CASSPSYGYTF. The CDR3 nucleotides read TGTGCCAGCAGCCCTAGCTATGGCTACACCTTC.

The chain joins TRBV6-6 to TRBJ2-3; D ambiguous. CDR1 is MNHNY and CDR2 is SVGAGI in the germline V gene (reference sequence). Between the trimmed V and J ends, which lost 7 bases and 1 base, there was a span of 9 bases. This CDR3 region has 13 residues. CDR3 residues: CASISPGTDTQYF. The CDR3 nucleotides are TGTGCCAGCATCTCCCCCGGCACAGATACGCAGTATTTT.

The genes are TRBV7-9 and TRBJ2-3; 9 positions agree with TRBD1. This CDR3 has 17 residues. CDR1 and CDR2 (germline): SEHNR, FQNEAQ (reference sequence). Trimming took 1 base from V and 6 from J; bases not matched to a gene: 11. CDR3 in amino acids: CASSLVRQGQGPDTQYF. CDR3 in DNA: TGTGCCAGCAGCTTAGTGCGACAGGGACAGGGCCCCGATACGCAGTATTTT.

The sample holds many counts of this clonotype. This rearrangement joins TRBV27 to TRBJ2-1, with D tentatively TRBD1 (5 bases). CDR3 length equals 12 residues. From germline, CDR1 is MNHEY and CDR2 SMNVEV (reference sequence). The ends were cut back, 5 bases at V and 7 bases at J, with 9 bases in the middle. In DNA form, the CDR3 reads TGTGCCAGCAGTCCCCGACAGAATGAGCAGTTCTTC. As protein: CASSPRQNEQFF.

This clonotype was picked up a small number of times. The chain links TRBV19 to TRBJ2-2; the D gene could be TRBD1 or TRBD2 (6 bases each). The CDR3 totals 16 residues. The ends were cut back, 4 bases at V and 2 bases at J, with 14 bases in the middle. In germline, CDR1 is LNHDA, CDR2 SQIVND (reference sequence). CDR3 nucleotide sequence: TGTGCCAGTAGTACTCGGGGGCAGATCAACACCGGGGAGCTGTTTTTT. Translated, it gives CASSTRGQINTGELFF.

The chain uses TRBV27 and TRBJ1-4; D is uncertain. The CDR3 has 14 residues. Germline values: CDR1 MNHEY, CDR2 SMNVEV (reference sequence). Trimming left V 11 bases short and J 2 bases short, with 15 bases between. This CDR3 is CAPMTGRTNEKLFF. As DNA, the CDR3 is TGTGCCCCCATGACCGGGAGGACTAATGAAAAACTGTTTTTT.

The gene calls are TRBV27 and TRBJ1-4; 7 bases fit TRBD1. V shed 5 bases, J shed 5 bases, and the junction held 8 bases outside the gene matches. This CDR3 has 15 amino acids. Germline values: CDR1 MNHEY, CDR2 SMNVEV (reference sequence). The CDR3 is CASSLGTAGNEKLFF. The CDR3 DNA reads as TGTGCCAGCAGTCTGGGGACAGCTGGGAATGAAAAACTGTTTTTT.

This clonotype was observed at least ten times. This chain uses TRBV20-1 with TRBJ1-1; D gene unclear. The CDR3 runs 13 residues. Germline CDR1 is DFQATT and CDR2 is SNEGSKA (reference sequence). Trimming left V 3 bases short and J 0 bases short, with 8 bases between. CDR3 amino acids: CSARGTVNTEAFF. The CDR3 DNA reads as TGCAGTGCTAGGGGTACCGTGAACACTGAAGCTTTCTTT.

This clonotype was detected ten times or more. The chain has TRBV12-3 or TRBV12-4 and TRBJ2-1; 9 bases map to TRBD1. This CDR3 has 14 amino acids. V shed 6 bases, J shed 8 bases, and the junction held 8 bases outside the gene matches. Here the CDR3 DNA reads TGTGCCAGCAGGGGACAGGGAATGTACGATGAGCAGTTCTTC. It specifies CASRGQGMYDEQFF.

The J gene is TRBJ2-7, the V gene TRBV6-6; D gene uncertain. From germline, CDR1 is MNHNY and CDR2 SVGAGI (reference sequence). The CDR3 covers 14 residues. V was trimmed by 2 bases and J by 0 bases, leaving 8 bases between them. The CDR3, as DNA: TGTGCCAGCAGTTACGGGGTACCCTCCTACGAGCAGTACTTC. Its protein is CASSYGVPSYEQYF.

The CDR3 DNA follows: TGTGCCAGCATCTCCGTCACCAGGGGGCAGCCCCAGCATTTT. It is translated as CASISVTRGQPQHF. The rearrangement links TRBV28 to TRBJ1-5; 7 bases match TRBD1. The junction had 10 bases not matched to a gene; V was cut back by 7 bases and J by 7 bases. Per the germline V gene, CDR1 is MDHEN and CDR2 is SYDVKM. The CDR3 length is 14 residues.

In this sample, this clonotype turned up a few times. This rearrangement joins TRBV28 to TRBJ2-7; D is ambiguous. CDR3 length: 13 residues. Germline V lookup: CDR1 MDHEN, CDR2 SYDVKM. The V and J ends lost 6 bases and 5 bases respectively, with 14 bases between them. DNA for the CDR3: TGTGCCAGCAGCACCCCCCTTGGGCACGAGCAGTACTTC. This translates into CASSTPLGHEQYF. The full variable domain, completed using reference TRBV28 and TRBJ2-7, is DVKVTQSSRYLVKRTGEKVFLECVQDMDHENMFWYRQDPGLGLRLIYFSYDVKMKEKGDIPEGYSVSREKKERFSLILESASTNQTSMYLCASSTPLGHEQYFGPGTRLTVT.

The chain employs TRBV9 and TRBJ1-1; D perhaps matches TRBD1 (6 bases). Germline V gene lookup returns CDR1 SGDLS and CDR2 YYNGEE. The CDR3 runs 18 residues. Trimming pared 3 bases from V and 5 bases from J, leaving 26 bases between. The CDR3 region is CASSASAMGQITRTEAFF. The CDR3, as DNA: TGTGCCAGCAGCGCGTCAGCGATGGGACAAATCACGCGGACTGAAGCTTTCTTT.

This clonotype showed up just a few times. The chain joins TRBV3-1 to TRBJ2-7; 7 nucleotides match TRBD1. Germline CDR1 and CDR2: LGHDT and YNNKEL (reference sequence). After removal of 0 bases from V and 4 bases from J, the junction contained 9 bases not matched to a gene. The CDR3 is 16 amino acids. CDR3 DNA sequence: TGTGCCAGCAGCCAAGATATGTGGCCAGGGGGTTACGAGCAGTACTTC. Encoded protein: CASSQDMWPGGYEQYF.

This clonotype was seen a handful of times. The V gene is TRBV12-3 or TRBV12-4, the J gene TRBJ1-2; D remains unclear. This CDR3 spans 13 amino acids. V shed 3 bases and J shed 8 bases, with 13 bases lying between them. The CDR3 DNA is TGTGCCAGCAGTTTTGGCCGGATTCAAGGCTACACCTTC. It specifies CASSFGRIQGYTF.

The sample holds many counts of this clonotype. The chain employs TRBV6-2 or TRBV6-3 and TRBJ2-1; 7 bases match TRBD2. The length of the CDR3 is 13 residues. The germline gives CDR1 MNHEY, CDR2 SVGEGT. The J segment lost 16 bases and the V segment lost 2 bases, leaving 11 bases of the junction unmatched. The CDR3 loop is CASSYRAGDLRFF. Written as DNA, the CDR3 is TGTGCCAGCAGTTACCGTGCGGGAGATTTAAGATTCTTC.

Remarks on this clonotype: A clone one base away is much larger, so this may be a read error. The chain has TRBV7-2 and TRBJ2-7; D possibly corresponds to TRBD2 (5 bases). Trimming shortened V by 5 bases and J by 2 bases, and 13 bases separated the two germline ends. Germline-derived CDR1 and CDR2 are SGHTA and FQGNSA. The CDR3 covers 14 residues. CDR3 DNA sequence: TGTGCCAGCAGCCGAGACCGGGGAGCCTACGAGCAGTACTTC. It translates to CASSRDRGAYEQYF.

In its sample, this clonotype was seen a few times. The CDR3 sequence: CASSLRSLRGLETQYF. The CDR3 DNA reads as TGTGCCAGCAGCTTACGATCGCTCAGGGGGCTAGAGACCCAGTACTTC. This chain uses TRBV7-2 with TRBJ2-5; 8 nucleotides line up with TRBD1. J was trimmed by 4 bases and V by 2 bases; bases with no gene match: 9. The CDR3 has 16 residues. Germline V gene lookup returns CDR1 SGHTA and CDR2 FQGNSA.

This clonotype was seen ten or more times. V usage is TRBV6-2 or TRBV6-3 and J usage is TRBJ2-3, with D possibly matching TRBD1 (5 bases). V lost 1 base to trimming and J lost 3 bases, with 17 bases between them. Germline CDR1 MNHEY, CDR2 SVGEGT. The length of the CDR3 is 17 residues. The CDR3, as DNA: TGTGCCAGCAGTTACTATCGCGGAGAAGGGGCAACAGATACGCAGTATTTT. It is translated as CASSYYRGEGATDTQYF.

This clonotype occurred a few times. The CDR3 here is CASSQDLTYNEQFF. CDR3 nucleotide sequence: TGCGCCAGCAGCCAAGATTTAACCTACAATGAGCAGTTCTTC. This chain links TRBV4-3 with TRBJ2-1; D unresolved. This CDR3 region has 14 residues. CDR1 and CDR2 from the germline V gene are LGHNA and YSLEER. The V gene lost 0 bases and the J gene lost 2 bases, with 5 bases spanning the gap.

This clonotype was counted between two and nine times. This chain joins TRBV2 and TRBJ1-1, with D hard to call. The germline gives CDR1 SNHLY, CDR2 FYNNEI. This CDR3 comprises 14 residues. V lost 3 bases and J lost 3, with 11 bases in between. The DNA for the CDR3 is TGTGCCAGCAGTGACTACACTTCCGACACTGAAGCTTTCTTT. Translating it yields CASSDYTSDTEAFF.

This clonotype was seen a handful of times. V usage is TRBV7-8 and J usage is TRBJ2-3; D not resolved. The germline CDR1 and CDR2 sequences are SGHVS and FQNEAQ. V shed 9 bases and J shed 2 bases, with 12 bases lying between them. The CDR3 is 13 residues long. The CDR3 is CASRLFLTDTQYF. CDR3 in DNA: TGTGCCAGTAGGCTATTTCTCACAGATACGCAGTATTTT.

A few counts support this clonotype. The gene calls are TRBV20-1 and TRBJ2-3, with TRBD2 matching over 11 bases. CDR1 and CDR2 (germline): DFQATT, SNEGSKA (reference sequence). This CDR3 is built from 15 residues. V was pared by 6 bases and J by 4 bases, with 9 bases of the junction left unmatched. For the CDR3, the DNA is TGCAGTGCGGTAGCGGGGGGGCTTGGGGCAGATACGCAGTATTTT. It specifies CSAVAGGLGADTQYF.

This clonotype was detected only a few times. Written as DNA, the CDR3 is TGTGCCAGCAGCAATCAACACCGCACAGATACGCAGTATTTT. It codes for CASSNQHRTDTQYF. The chain has TRBV5-5 and TRBJ2-3; no clear D gene. The CDR3 spans 14 residues. Trimming took 4 bases from V and 1 from J, leaving 10 bases between them. Per the germline V gene, CDR1 is SGHKS and CDR2 is YYEKEE (reference sequence).